These 19 T cell receptor beta chains came from one sample sequenced in a study of blood T cell repertoires in COVID-19. Profiled with immunoSEQ multiplex PCR; TCRdb holds only in-frame clones, not every one. In the table there are roughly 200,000 clones, around 80% of which are singletons. Sequencing was performed on peripheral blood. All receptors derive from a woman in her 40s with COVID-19, enrolled during active disease.

This chain connects TRBV7-9 to TRBJ2-5; 10 bases agree with TRBD1. This CDR3 is 14 amino acids long. Germline loops: CDR1 SEHNR, CDR2 FQNEAQ (reference sequence). The trim removed 6 bases at V and 4 bases at J, leaving 5 bases unmatched. CDR3 coding DNA: TGTGCCAGCAGGGGGACAGGGGTATTAGAGACCCAGTACTTC. It encodes CASRGTGVLETQYF.

The chain recombines TRBV7-2 with TRBJ1-1, with no clear D. The length of the CDR3 is 16 residues. The V gene's germline CDR1 is SGHTA and CDR2 FQGNSA. Trimming pared 5 bases from V and 1 base from J, leaving 17 bases between. CDR3 in DNA: TGTGCCAGCAGCCCTGAGGTACTACGGTGGAACACTGAAGCTTTCTTT. It is translated as CASSPEVLRWNTEAFF.

The chain couples TRBV3-1 (or the pseudogene TRBV3-2) to TRBJ2-2; possible D gene TRBD2, 6 bases. The CDR3 is made up of 14 amino acids. V was clipped by 4 bases and J by 7 bases, with 13 bases between them. Germline V CDR1 and CDR2: LGHDT, YNNKEL (reference sequence). The DNA of the CDR3 is TGTGCCAGCAGCCCGACTAGACTAGGCGGGGAGCTGTTTTTT. Amino acid sequence: CASSPTRLGGELFF.

The gene calls are TRBV3-1 (or the pseudogene TRBV3-2) and TRBJ1-3; D is uncertain. The V and J ends lost 0 bases and 0 bases respectively, with 12 bases between them. This CDR3 region has 17 residues. The germline V gene encodes CDR1 LGHDT and CDR2 YNNKEL (reference sequence). The chain's CDR3 is CASSQDGPWSSGNTIYF. The DNA for the CDR3 is TGTGCCAGCAGCCAAGATGGCCCTTGGAGCTCTGGAAACACCATATATTTT.

This chain connects TRBV7-9 to TRBJ1-5; perhaps TRBD1 as D (5 bases). CDR3 size: 14 residues. From germline, CDR1 is SEHNR and CDR2 FQNEAQ (reference sequence). V was shortened by 3 bases and J by 5 bases, with 11 bases between the two germline ends. The CDR3 sequence: CASSFDRTDQPQHF. The CDR3 bases are TGTGCCAGCAGCTTTGACAGAACGGATCAGCCCCAGCATTTT.

V is TRBV19 and J is TRBJ2-3; D perhaps matches TRBD1 (5 bases). The germline gives CDR1 LNHDA, CDR2 SQIVND (reference sequence). This CDR3 is 16 amino acids long. Trimming took off 3 bases at V and 6 bases at J, with 19 bases between the two ends. CDR3 sequence (DNA): TGTGCCAGTAGTATTCTGACAGCACCCACTCCGGATACGCAGTATTTT. Translation gives CASSILTAPTPDTQYF.

This chain's CDR3 is CASRGPGEKLFF. The CDR3 DNA reads TGTGCCAGCAGGGGGCCGGGTGAAAAACTGTTTTTT. The chain combines TRBV9 with TRBJ1-4; a possible D gene is TRBD1 (5 bases). CDR1 and CDR2 from the germline V gene are SGDLS and YYNGEE. The CDR3 covers 12 residues. Trimming took 5 bases from V and 7 from J, leaving 9 bases between them. Full variable domain (rest looked up from reference TRBV9 and TRBJ1-4): DSGVTQTPKHLITATGQRVTLRCSPRSGDLSVYWYQQSLDQGLQFLIQYYNGEERAKGNILERFSAQQFPDLHSELNLSSLELGDSALYFCASRGPGEKLFFGSGTQLSVL.

Regarding this clone: Other DNA sequences from this sample encode an identical CDR3 as well. The V call is TRBV5-1, the J call TRBJ1-1, with D perhaps matching TRBD1 (5 bases). Germline CDR1 reads SGHRS; CDR2 reads YFSETQ. The CDR3 is 14 residues long. V shed 3 bases and J shed 1 base, with 10 bases lying between them. This chain's CDR3 is CASSSQGTNTEAFF. The CDR3 DNA is TGCGCCAGCAGCTCCCAGGGTACGAACACTGAAGCTTTCTTT. Drawing the rest from reference TRBV5-1 and TRBJ1-1, the complete variable domain is KAGVTQTPRYLIKTRGQQVTLSCSPISGHRSVSWYQQTPGQGLQFLFEYFSETQRNKGNFPGRFSGRQFSNSRSEMNVSTLELGDSALYLCASSSQGTNTEAFFGQGTRLTVV.

The CDR3, as DNA: TGTGCCAGCAGTGAACAGGCAAACCTGTGGGGCTACACCTTC. It is translated as CASSEQANLWGYTF. The chain has TRBV2 and TRBJ1-2; D gene uncertain. The CDR3 covers 14 residues. Germline values: CDR1 SNHLY, CDR2 FYNNEI. Trimming pared 2 bases from V and 8 bases from J, leaving 15 bases between.

This clone was picked up a small number of times. The rearrangement joins TRBV6-2 or TRBV6-3 to TRBJ1-2; 9 bases are shared with TRBD1. This CDR3 comprises 15 residues. The germline V gene has CDR1 MNHEY and CDR2 SVGEGT. V trimming: 10 bases; J trimming: 4 bases; junction bases outside the gene matches: 13. CDR3 residues: CATSRGQGEIYGYTF. As DNA, the CDR3 is TGTGCCACCAGCCGGGGACAGGGCGAGATCTATGGCTACACCTTC.

Written as DNA, the CDR3 is TGTGCCAGCAGGGATGCCGGGACTCGGTACGAGCAGTACTTC. Residues: CASRDAGTRYEQYF. The chain carries TRBV6-5 and TRBJ2-7; a weak D match, TRBD2 (6 bases). Trimming removed 6 bases from V and 4 bases from J, with 16 bases in between. This CDR3 comprises 14 residues. The germline V gene encodes CDR1 MNHEY and CDR2 SVGAGI.

The count of this clone is one. This rearrangement joins TRBV6-5 to TRBJ1-1; TRBD1 is a possible D gene (5 bases). Germline-derived CDR1 and CDR2 are MNHEY and SVGAGI. The length of the CDR3 is 14 residues. V lost 4 bases and J lost 4, with 13 bases in between. CDR3 region: CASSSGLIGTEAFF. CDR3 bases: TGTGCCAGCAGTTCAGGGCTGATCGGCACTGAAGCTTTCTTT.

This chain connects TRBV11-3 to TRBJ2-1; 10 bases agree with TRBD2. The length of the CDR3 is 17 residues. The junction had 9 bases not matched to a gene; V was cut back by 1 base and J by 6 bases. The germline CDR1 and CDR2 sequences are SGHNT and YENEEA. The CDR3 coding sequence is TGTGCCAGCAGCTTAGGGGCCGGGCTAGCGGGGGCCAATGAGCAGTTCTTC. Its protein is CASSLGAGLAGANEQFF.

This clone was observed a single time. The rearrangement links TRBV7-3 to TRBJ1-1, with D unclear. Germline lookup yields CDR1 SGHTA and CDR2 FQGTGA. V was shortened by 2 bases and J by 4 bases, with 11 bases between the two germline ends. CDR3 length: 14 amino acids. In DNA, the CDR3 is TGTGCCAGCAGCTTAGCAGAGCGGGGCACTGAAGCTTTCTTT. It specifies CASSLAERGTEAFF.

The chain is built from TRBV15 and TRBJ2-2, with a weak D call TRBD2 (6 bases). CDR1 and CDR2 (germline): LNHNV, YYDKDF (reference sequence). The ends were cut back, 6 bases at V and 0 bases at J, with 11 bases in the middle. CDR3 size: 15 residues. Written as DNA, the CDR3 is TGTGCCACCAGTGTGTCTAGCGCGAACACCGGGGAGCTGTTTTTT. It yields the protein CATSVSSANTGELFF.

This clone showed up just once. This chain links TRBV5-1 with TRBJ1-4; D unresolved. CDR1 is SGHRS, CDR2 YFSETQ, per germline. The CDR3 has 14 amino acids. Trimming cost V 1 base and J 5 bases, with 9 bases left between them. The CDR3 loop reads CASSLSVPNEKLFF. For the CDR3, the DNA is TGCGCCAGCAGCTTGTCAGTACCGAATGAAAAACTGTTTTTT.

The V call is TRBV28, the J call TRBJ1-5; D may be TRBD1 (5 bases). Germline loops: CDR1 MDHEN, CDR2 SYDVKM. Trimming pared 0 bases from V and 0 bases from J, leaving 12 bases between. The CDR3 sequence is 17 residues long. CDR3 sequence (DNA): TGTGCCAGCAGTTTATGGTGGGGGGTGGATAGCAATCAGCCCCAGCATTTT. Translated: CASSLWWGVDSNQPQHF.

The chain couples TRBV6-1 to TRBJ1-1, with D unresolved. The CDR3 runs 12 residues. The ends were cut back, 3 bases at V and 11 bases at J, with 13 bases in the middle. From germline, CDR1 is MNHNS and CDR2 SASEGT. In DNA, the CDR3 is TGTGCCAGCAGTGAGGTATCTAAGATGGCTTTCTTT. This encodes CASSEVSKMAFF.

V and J are TRBV19 and TRBJ1-2; 7 nucleotides line up with TRBD1. This CDR3 contains 14 residues. The ends lost 2 bases at V and 8 bases at J; junction bases unmatched: 8. Germline loops: CDR1 LNHDA, CDR2 SQIVND (reference sequence). The CDR3 sequence is CASSITDRERGYTF. The CDR3 region has the DNA TGTGCCAGTAGTATAACTGACAGGGAGAGAGGCTACACCTTC.